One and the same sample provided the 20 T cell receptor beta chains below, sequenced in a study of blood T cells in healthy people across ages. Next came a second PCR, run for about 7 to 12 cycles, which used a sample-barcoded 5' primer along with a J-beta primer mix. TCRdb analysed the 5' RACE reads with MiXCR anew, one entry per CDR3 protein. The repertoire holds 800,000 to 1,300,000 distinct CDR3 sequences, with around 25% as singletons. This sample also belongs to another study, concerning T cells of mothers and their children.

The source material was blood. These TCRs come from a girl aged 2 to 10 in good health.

CDR3: CASRDGGVSKNIQYF. The CDR3 DNA is TGTGCCAGCAGGGACGGGGGGGTGTCCAAAAACATTCAGTACTTC. The rearrangement links TRBV6-5 to TRBJ2-4; TRBD2 agrees at 8 bases. CDR1 and CDR2 from the germline V gene are MNHEY and SVGAGI. CDR3 length: 15 residues. Trimming removed 6 bases from V and 2 bases from J; junction bases left unmatched: 6.

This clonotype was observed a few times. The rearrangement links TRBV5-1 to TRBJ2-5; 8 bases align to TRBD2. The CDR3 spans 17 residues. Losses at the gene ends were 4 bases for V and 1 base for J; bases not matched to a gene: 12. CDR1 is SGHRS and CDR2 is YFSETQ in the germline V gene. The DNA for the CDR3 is TGCGCCAGCAGCCGTATCGGGACTAGGGAATTCCAAGAGACCCAGTACTTC. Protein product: CASSRIGTREFQETQYF. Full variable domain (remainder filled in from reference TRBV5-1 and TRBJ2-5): KAGVTQTPRYLIKTRGQQVTLSCSPISGHRSVSWYQQTPGQGLQFLFEYFSETQRNKGNFPGRFSGRQFSNSRSEMNVSTLELGDSALYLCASSRIGTREFQETQYFGPGTRLLVL.

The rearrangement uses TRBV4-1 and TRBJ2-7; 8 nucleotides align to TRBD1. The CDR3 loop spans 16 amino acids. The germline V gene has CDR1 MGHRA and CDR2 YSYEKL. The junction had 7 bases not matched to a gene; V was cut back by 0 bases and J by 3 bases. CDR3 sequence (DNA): TGCGCCAGCAGCCAAGAGGCGACAGGGGAATACTACGAGCAGTACTTC. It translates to CASSQEATGEYYEQYF.

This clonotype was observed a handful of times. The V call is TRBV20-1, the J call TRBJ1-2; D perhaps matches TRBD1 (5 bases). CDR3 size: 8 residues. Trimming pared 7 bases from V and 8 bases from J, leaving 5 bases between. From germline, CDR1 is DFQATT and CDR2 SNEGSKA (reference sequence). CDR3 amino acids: CSGGGYTF. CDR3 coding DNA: TGCAGTGGGGGGGGCTACACCTTC.

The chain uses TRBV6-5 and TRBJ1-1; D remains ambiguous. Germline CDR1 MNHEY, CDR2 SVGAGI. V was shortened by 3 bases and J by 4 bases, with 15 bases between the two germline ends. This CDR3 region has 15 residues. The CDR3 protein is CASSYMGNGITEAFF. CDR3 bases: TGTGCCAGCAGTTATATGGGGAATGGGATCACTGAAGCTTTCTTT.

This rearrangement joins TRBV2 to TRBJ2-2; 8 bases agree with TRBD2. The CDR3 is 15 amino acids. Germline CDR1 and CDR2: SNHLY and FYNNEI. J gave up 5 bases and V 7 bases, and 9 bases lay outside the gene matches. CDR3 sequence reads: CASKGSGSGTGELFF. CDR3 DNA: TGTGCCAGCAAGGGCAGCGGGAGTGGGACCGGGGAGCTGTTTTTT.

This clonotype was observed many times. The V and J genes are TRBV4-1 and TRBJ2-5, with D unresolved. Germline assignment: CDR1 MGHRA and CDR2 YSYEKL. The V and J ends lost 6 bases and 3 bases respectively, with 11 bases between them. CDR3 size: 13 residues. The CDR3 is CASSRYTEETQYF. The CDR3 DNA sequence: TGCGCCAGCAGTCGCTACACGGAAGAGACCCAGTACTTC.

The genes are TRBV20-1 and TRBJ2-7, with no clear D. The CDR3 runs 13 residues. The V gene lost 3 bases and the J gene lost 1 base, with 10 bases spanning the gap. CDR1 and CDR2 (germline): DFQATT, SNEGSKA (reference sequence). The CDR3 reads CSARSAGSYEQYF. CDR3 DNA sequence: TGCAGTGCTAGGTCTGCTGGTTCCTACGAGCAGTACTTC.

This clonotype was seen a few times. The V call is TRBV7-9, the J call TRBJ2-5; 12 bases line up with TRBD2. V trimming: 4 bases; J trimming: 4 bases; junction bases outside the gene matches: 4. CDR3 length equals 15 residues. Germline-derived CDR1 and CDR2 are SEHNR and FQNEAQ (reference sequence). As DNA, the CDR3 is TGTGCCAGCAGCTCAGGACTAGCGGGAACAGAGACCCAGTACTTC. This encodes CASSSGLAGTETQYF.

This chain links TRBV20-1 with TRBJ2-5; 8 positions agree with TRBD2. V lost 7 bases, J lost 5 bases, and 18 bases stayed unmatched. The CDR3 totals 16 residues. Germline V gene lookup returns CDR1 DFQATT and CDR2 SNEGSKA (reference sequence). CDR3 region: CSVPLTGGAGYETQYF. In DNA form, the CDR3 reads TGCAGTGTTCCCCTCACCGGGGGGGCGGGTTATGAGACCCAGTACTTC.

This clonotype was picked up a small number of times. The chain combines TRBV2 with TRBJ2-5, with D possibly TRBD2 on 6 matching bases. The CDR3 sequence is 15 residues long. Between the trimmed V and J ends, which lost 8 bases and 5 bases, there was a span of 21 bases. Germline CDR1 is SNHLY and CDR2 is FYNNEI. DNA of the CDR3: TGTGCCAGCTTTCCCGCAGGAGAACGGGAGGAGACCCAGTACTTC. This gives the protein CASFPAGEREETQYF.

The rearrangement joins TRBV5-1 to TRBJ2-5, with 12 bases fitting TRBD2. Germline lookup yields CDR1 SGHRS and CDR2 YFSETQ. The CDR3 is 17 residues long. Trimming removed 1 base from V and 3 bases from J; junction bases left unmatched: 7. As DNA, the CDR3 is TGCGCCAGCAGCTTGAGAACTAGCGGGAGGCGGAAAGAGACCCAGTACTTC. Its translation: CASSLRTSGRRKETQYF.

DNA for the CDR3: TGCAGTGCGGGGATCGACCTGGGGGACGAGCAGTACTTC. Protein sequence: CSAGIDLGDEQYF. This chain uses TRBV20-1 with TRBJ2-5; D possibly matches TRBD1 or TRBD2 (5 bases each). Matching the DNA end better, TRBJ2-7 makes the J call doubtful. This CDR3 contains 13 residues. In germline, CDR1 is DFQATT, CDR2 SNEGSKA (reference sequence).

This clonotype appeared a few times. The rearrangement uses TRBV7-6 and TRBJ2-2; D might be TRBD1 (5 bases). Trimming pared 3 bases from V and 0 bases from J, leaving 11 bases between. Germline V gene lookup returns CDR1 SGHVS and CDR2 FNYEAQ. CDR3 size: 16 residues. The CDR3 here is CASSFQTDPNTGELFF. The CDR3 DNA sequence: TGTGCCAGCAGCTTTCAGACAGATCCGAACACCGGGGAGCTGTTTTTT.

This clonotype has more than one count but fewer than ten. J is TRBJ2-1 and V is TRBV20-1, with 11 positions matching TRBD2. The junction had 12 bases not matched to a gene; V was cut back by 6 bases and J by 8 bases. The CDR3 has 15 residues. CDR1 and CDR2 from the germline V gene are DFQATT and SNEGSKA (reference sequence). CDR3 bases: TGCAGTGCCCGCGCCTTACTAGCGGGAGTTCATGAGCAGTTCTTC. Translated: CSARALLAGVHEQFF.

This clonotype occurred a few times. The CDR3 region has the DNA TGTGCCAGCAGCTTGAATGGTATGCAGGGCTATGGCTACACCTTC. It encodes CASSLNGMQGYGYTF. The chain couples TRBV7-9 to TRBJ1-2, with D possibly TRBD1 on 5 matching bases. Germline-derived CDR1 and CDR2 are SEHNR and FQNEAQ (reference sequence). Trimming cost V 3 bases and J 4 bases, with 15 bases left between them. The CDR3 spans 15 residues.

In DNA, the CDR3 is TGCAGCGTTGTCCCAGAAACCCTTAACTATGGCTACACCTTC. It codes for CSVVPETLNYGYTF. The chain is built from TRBV29-1 and TRBJ1-2; the D is unclear. The CDR3 is 14 amino acids. The germline V gene has CDR1 SQVTM and CDR2 ANQGSEA. Deletions cut 4 bases from V and 1 base from J, with 13 bases between.

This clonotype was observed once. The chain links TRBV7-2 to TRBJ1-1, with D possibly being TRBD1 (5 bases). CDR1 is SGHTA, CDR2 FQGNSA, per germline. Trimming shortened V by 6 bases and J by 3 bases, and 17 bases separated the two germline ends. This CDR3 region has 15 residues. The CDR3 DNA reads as TGTGCCAGCAGTTTTATTGGGGACGGATACACTGAAGCTTTCTTT. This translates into CASSFIGDGYTEAFF.

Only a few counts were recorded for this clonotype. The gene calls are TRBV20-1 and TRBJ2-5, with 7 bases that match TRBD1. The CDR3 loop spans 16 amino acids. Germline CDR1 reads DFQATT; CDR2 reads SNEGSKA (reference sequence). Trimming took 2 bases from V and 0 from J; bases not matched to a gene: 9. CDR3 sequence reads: CSARNSTGRYQETQYF. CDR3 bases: TGCAGTGCTAGAAATTCGACAGGGCGATACCAAGAGACCCAGTACTTC.

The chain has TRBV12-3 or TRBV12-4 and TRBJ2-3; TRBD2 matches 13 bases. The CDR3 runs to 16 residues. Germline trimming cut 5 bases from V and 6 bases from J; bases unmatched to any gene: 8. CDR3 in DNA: TGTGCCAGCAGTGGGCCGGGACTAGCGGGGCGGGATACGCAGTATTTT. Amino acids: CASSGPGLAGRDTQYF.